These 10 T cell receptor beta chains share one sample of origin, sequenced in a study of beta chain features in type 1 diabetes. General study results and limits: When Type 1 diabetes patients were examined, their TCRB CDR3s proved moderately but significantly shorter in all four CD4+ subsets.

TCRB transcripts that were expressed got sequenced, as all of the isolated RNA had been reverse transcribed. Clones were sequenced by immunoSEQ multiplex PCR, and TCRdb holds only the in-frame ones, with some missing. The repertoire includes hundreds of thousands of clones, over 13% of them detected once, and roughly 0.04% sits in the top ten. Antigens for these TCRs are unknown. The specimen sequenced was naive CD4+ T cells from blood. All receptors come from a man aged 18 to 30 with type 1 diabetes.

In this sample, this clone turned up a few times. The J gene is TRBJ1-4, the V gene TRBV4-1; TRBD1 is a possible D gene (6 bases). Germline CDR1 and CDR2: MGHRA and YSYEKL. V was shortened by 1 base and J by 8 bases, with 11 bases between the two germline ends. The CDR3 is made up of 14 amino acids. This CDR3 reads CASSQGVGGEKLFF. As DNA, the CDR3 is TGCGCCAGCAGCCAAGGGGTAGGGGGAGAAAAACTGTTTTTT.

This clone was seen only a few times. The rearrangement uses TRBV15 and TRBJ2-3; D is possibly TRBD1 (5 bases). CDR3 length: 14 residues. Per germline, CDR1 LNHNV and CDR2 YYDKDF (reference sequence). The ends were cut back, 3 bases at V and 6 bases at J, with 13 bases in the middle. The CDR3 DNA is TGTGCCACCAGCAGCTCGACAGCAACGGATACGCAGTATTTT. It translates to CATSSSTATDTQYF.

Only a few counts were recorded for this clone. The J gene is TRBJ2-1, the V gene TRBV5-1; TRBD1 is a possible D gene (6 bases). The germline V and J ends were trimmed by 5 bases and 4 bases, with 22 bases remaining between them. The germline CDR1 and CDR2 sequences are SGHRS and YFSETQ. The CDR3 totals 17 residues. In DNA form, the CDR3 reads TGCGCCAGCAGGTATGGGTACCGCCAGGGGAATTACAATGAGCAGTTCTTC. Translating gives CASRYGYRQGNYNEQFF.

This chain joins TRBV6-5 and TRBJ2-1, with D tentatively TRBD1 or TRBD2 (5 bases each). CDR3 size: 15 residues. Trimming pared 8 bases from V and 4 bases from J, leaving 18 bases between. CDR1 is MNHEY and CDR2 is SVGAGI in the germline V gene. CDR3 DNA: TGTGCCAGCGAGCCTACGGGACGGATGTACAATGAGCAGTTCTTC. Translating it yields CASEPTGRMYNEQFF.

The chain carries TRBV5-4 and TRBJ2-6; no clear D. V dropped 4 bases and J dropped 0 bases, with 5 bases sitting between them. Germline V CDR1 and CDR2: SGHNT, YYREEE (reference sequence). The CDR3 consists of 14 residues. CDR3 nucleotides: TGTGCCAGCAGCCCCCGCTCTGGGGCCAACGTCCTGACTTTC. Translated: CASSPRSGANVLTF.

The chain employs TRBV28 and TRBJ2-4; D remains ambiguous. The CDR3 extends over 13 amino acids. CDR1 MDHEN and CDR2 SYDVKM come from the germline V gene. V dropped 6 bases and J dropped 15 bases, with 21 bases sitting between them. CDR3 protein: CASSQPARSLPYF. CDR3 nucleotide sequence: TGTGCCAGCAGCCAACCCGCCCGTAGCCTTCCGTACTTC.

This rearrangement joins TRBV15 to TRBJ2-7; D remains unclear. The CDR3 has 14 residues. Trimming took off 1 base at V and 0 bases at J, with 7 bases between the two ends. Germline-derived CDR1 and CDR2 are LNHNV and YYDKDF (reference sequence). The CDR3 spells CATSRGLGSYEQYF. CDR3 DNA sequence: TGTGCCACCAGCAGAGGACTGGGCTCCTACGAGCAGTACTTC.

The J gene is TRBJ2-7, the V gene TRBV21-1; TRBD2 is the table's D call and was not checked against the DNA. TRBV21-1 is deemed a pseudogene. The CDR3 is 16 residues long. The CDR3 DNA follows: TGTGCCAGCAGCACTAGGACTAGCGGGGGGTCCTACGAGCAGTACTTC. Translating it yields CASSTRTSGGSYEQYF.

This chain uses TRBV27 with TRBJ1-6; TRBD1 matches at 8 bases. Per the germline V gene, CDR1 is MNHEY and CDR2 is SMNVEV (reference sequence). The junction had 12 bases not matched to a gene; V was cut back by 6 bases and J by 5 bases. The CDR3 loop spans 17 amino acids. Written as DNA, the CDR3 is TGTGCCAGCAGCGCCCCTAGGACAGGGATAAATAATTCACCCCTCCACTTT. It yields the protein CASSAPRTGINNSPLHF.

This clone turned up a few times. J is TRBJ2-1 and V is TRBV9; tentative D call: TRBD2 (6 bases). The V and J ends lost 10 bases and 6 bases respectively, with 14 bases between them. Germline CDR1 reads SGDLS; CDR2 reads YYNGEE. CDR3 length equals 12 residues. CDR3 sequence: CASRGSGNEQFF. The DNA of the CDR3 is TGTGCCTCCCGTGGTAGCGGCAATGAGCAGTTCTTC.